These T cell receptor beta chains were read from a single sample in a study of shared clonotypes between healthy human individuals. Profiled with immunoSEQ multiplex PCR; TCRdb holds only in-frame clones, not every one. The sample has roughly 450,000 clones, about four fifths seen once; the top ten hold over 10%. The sample consisted of PBMCs. These receptors were obtained from a woman in her 40s in good health. Some clones in this sample may be carry-over from other donors' samples. The CDR3 runs from the conserved cysteine through the conserved F or W. Fields, in order: D gene, clone size, J gene, V gene, CDR3 DNA, CDR3 protein. A D gene is named only where the DNA matches it firmly. Clone size, where shown, is once, few, many, or a class for clones that have expanded.

d_call: -
clone_size: -
j_call: TRBJ2-7
v_call: TRBV12-5
cdr3_nt: TGTGCTAGCAAAGGAACTGGGACCTACGAGCAGTACTTC
cdr3_aa: CASKGTGTYEQYF

d_call: -
clone_size: -
j_call: TRBJ2-3
v_call: TRBV7-2
cdr3_nt: TGTGCCAGCACCAGGCGGGGAGCCACAGATACGCAGTATTTT
cdr3_aa: CASTRRGATDTQYF

d_call: -
clone_size: -
j_call: TRBJ2-3
v_call: TRBV19
cdr3_nt: TGTGCCAGTAGTATGTCGTCGGGTACCGGGGATACGCAGTATTTT
cdr3_aa: CASSMSSGTGDTQYF

d_call: -
clone_size: -
j_call: TRBJ1-5
v_call: TRBV28
cdr3_nt: TGTGCCAGCAGCGTAGGGCCCGCTCAGCCCCAGCATTTT
cdr3_aa: CASSVGPAQPQHF

d_call: TRBD1
clone_size: -
j_call: TRBJ2-3
v_call: TRBV2
cdr3_nt: TGTGCCAGCGTAAGGGACAGAACAGATACGCAGTATTTT
cdr3_aa: CASVRDRTDTQYF

d_call: -
clone_size: many
j_call: TRBJ1-4
v_call: TRBV15
cdr3_nt: TGTGCCACCAGCACCCCCGGCGGGGGGGGCGAAAAACTGTTTTTT
cdr3_aa: CATSTPGGGGEKLFF

d_call: -
clone_size: -
j_call: TRBJ2-7
v_call: TRBV18
cdr3_nt: TGTGCCAGCTCACCTCGGGATGGAGGGAGGTACGAGCAGTACTTC
cdr3_aa: CASSPRDGGRYEQYF

d_call: TRBD1
clone_size: few
j_call: TRBJ1-1
v_call: TRBV5-1
cdr3_nt: TGCGCCAGCAGCTCCGGGACAGGGGTCTTGAACACTGAAGCTTTCTTT
cdr3_aa: CASSSGTGVLNTEAFF

d_call: -
clone_size: -
j_call: TRBJ2-1
v_call: TRBV4-1
cdr3_nt: TGCGCCAGCAGCCAAAGCCCCTGGGACGAGCAGTTCTTC
cdr3_aa: CASSQSPWDEQFF

d_call: TRBD1
clone_size: -
j_call: TRBJ1-4
v_call: TRBV18
cdr3_nt: TGTGCCAGCTCACCTCGCGAGGGGGCGGCGAGTGAAAAACTGTTTTTT
cdr3_aa: CASSPREGAASEKLFF

d_call: -
clone_size: -
j_call: TRBJ1-5
v_call: TRBV19
cdr3_nt: TGTGCCAGTAGTGAAACTACCCAGGCTCAGCCCCAGCATTTT
cdr3_aa: CASSETTQAQPQHF

d_call: TRBD2
clone_size: -
j_call: TRBJ2-1
v_call: TRBV5-4
cdr3_nt: TGTGCCAGCACCCTCGGGGGGACTAGCGGGAGGGGCTCCTACAATGAGCAGTTCTTC
cdr3_aa: CASTLGGTSGRGSYNEQFF

d_call: -
clone_size: -
j_call: TRBJ2-2
v_call: TRBV6-1
cdr3_nt: TGTGCCAGCAGTAGGCAGAACACCGGGGAGCTGTTTTTT
cdr3_aa: CASSRQNTGELFF

d_call: -
clone_size: -
j_call: TRBJ2-5
v_call: TRBV7-9
cdr3_nt: TGTGCCAGCAGCCCCGGCCAGGGGGGGACTGAGACCCAGTACTTC
cdr3_aa: CASSPGQGGTETQYF

d_call: -
clone_size: few
j_call: TRBJ2-7
v_call: TRBV28
cdr3_nt: TGTGCCAGCAGTTTTCCCGGGAGAGGCAACGAGCAGTACTTC
cdr3_aa: CASSFPGRGNEQYF

d_call: TRBD2
clone_size: -
j_call: TRBJ2-7
v_call: TRBV28
cdr3_nt: TGTGCCAGCAGCATAGGGTTCCGAGGGACTAGCGGGAGATGGGCCCAGTACTTC
cdr3_aa: CASSIGFRGTSGRWAQYF

d_call: -
clone_size: few
j_call: TRBJ1-2
v_call: TRBV4-1
cdr3_nt: TGCGCCAGCAGCCGCCTCGGCAGGGGCGACTATGGCTACACCTTC
cdr3_aa: CASSRLGRGDYGYTF

d_call: -
clone_size: once
j_call: TRBJ2-7
v_call: TRBV6-1
cdr3_nt: TGTGCCAGTAAGGACACACCCTACGAGCAGTACTTC
cdr3_aa: CASKDTPYEQYF

d_call: TRBD2
clone_size: once
j_call: TRBJ2-1
v_call: TRBV2
cdr3_nt: TGTGCCAGCAGTACCAGCGGGAGCTCCTACAATGAGCAGTTCTTC
cdr3_aa: CASSTSGSSYNEQFF

d_call: -
clone_size: -
j_call: TRBJ2-1
v_call: TRBV18
cdr3_nt: TGTGCCAGCTCACCCTTCACAGGGAGAGGAACCTACAATGAGCAGTTCTTC
cdr3_aa: CASSPFTGRGTYNEQFF

d_call: TRBD1
clone_size: few
j_call: TRBJ2-7
v_call: TRBV7-7
cdr3_nt: TGTGCTAGCAGACTACAGGGGCCTCCTTACGAGCAGTACTTC
cdr3_aa: CASRLQGPPYEQYF

d_call: -
clone_size: -
j_call: TRBJ1-5
v_call: TRBV5-1
cdr3_nt: TGCGCCAGCAGCTTGGCGGGCCCTAATAGCAATCAGCCCCAGCATTTT
cdr3_aa: CASSLAGPNSNQPQHF

d_call: TRBD1
clone_size: -
j_call: TRBJ1-4
v_call: TRBV23-1
cdr3_nt: TGCGCCAGCAGTCCCACCCCCGGGACAGGGAGTTGGACTAATGAAAAACTGTTTTTT
cdr3_aa: CASSPTPGTGSWTNEKLFF

d_call: -
clone_size: -
j_call: TRBJ2-2
v_call: TRBV7-3
cdr3_nt: TGTGCCAGCAGCTTAATGGCGGGCCCGAACACCGGGGAGCTGTTTTTT
cdr3_aa: CASSLMAGPNTGELFF

d_call: -
clone_size: -
j_call: TRBJ1-5
v_call: TRBV7-8
cdr3_nt: TGTGCCAGCAGCTTAGGGAGACTTAGCAATCAGCCCCAGCATTTT
cdr3_aa: CASSLGRLSNQPQHF

d_call: -
clone_size: -
j_call: TRBJ2-7
v_call: TRBV19
cdr3_nt: TGTGCCAGTAGTATGGGACCGGGGGACCACGAGCAGTACTTC
cdr3_aa: CASSMGPGDHEQYF

d_call: -
clone_size: -
j_call: TRBJ2-7
v_call: TRBV25-1
cdr3_nt: TGTGCCAGCGGACCCCAGGGTTATAACGAGCAGTACTTC
cdr3_aa: CASGPQGYNEQYF

d_call: TRBD1
clone_size: -
j_call: TRBJ1-1
v_call: TRBV15
cdr3_nt: TGTGCCACCAGCAGAGGGGTAGGGACAGGGAACACTGAAGCTTTCTTT
cdr3_aa: CATSRGVGTGNTEAFF

d_call: -
clone_size: -
j_call: TRBJ2-5
v_call: TRBV5-1
cdr3_nt: TGCGCCAGCAGCCGGGGGTTCCTGGGAGAGACCCAGTACTTC
cdr3_aa: CASSRGFLGETQYF

d_call: -
clone_size: -
j_call: TRBJ2-2
v_call: TRBV7-9
cdr3_nt: TGTGCCAGCAGCAGGGAGTACACCGGGGAGCTGTTTTTT
cdr3_aa: CASSREYTGELFF

d_call: -
clone_size: -
j_call: TRBJ2-3
v_call: TRBV15
cdr3_nt: TGTGCCACCAGCAGAGATTTTGCGGGATACACAGATACGCAGTATTTT
cdr3_aa: CATSRDFAGYTDTQYF

d_call: TRBD2
clone_size: many
j_call: TRBJ2-7
v_call: TRBV7-8
cdr3_nt: TGTGCCAGCAGCTTAGTGATCCTAGCGGGTACCCCCTACGAGCAGTACTTC
cdr3_aa: CASSLVILAGTPYEQYF

d_call: TRBD2
clone_size: -
j_call: TRBJ2-1
v_call: TRBV18
cdr3_nt: TGTGCCAGCTCACCACGCGGGAGCCTATACAATGAGCAGTTCTTC
cdr3_aa: CASSPRGSLYNEQFF

d_call: -
clone_size: -
j_call: TRBJ2-1
v_call: TRBV29-1
cdr3_nt: TGCAGCGTTTCCCGTAGGGCGGAGGCCTATGGTGAGCAGTTCTTC
cdr3_aa: CSVSRRAEAYGEQFF

d_call: -
clone_size: once
j_call: TRBJ2-7
v_call: TRBV6-5
cdr3_nt: TGTGCCAGCAGAGGGGACTTTAGCTCCTACGAGCAGTACTTC
cdr3_aa: CASRGDFSSYEQYF

d_call: -
clone_size: -
j_call: TRBJ1-1
v_call: TRBV29-1
cdr3_nt: TGCAGCGTTCGGAACACTGAAGCTTTCTTT
cdr3_aa: CSVRNTEAFF

d_call: -
clone_size: -
j_call: TRBJ1-5
v_call: TRBV7-9
cdr3_nt: TGTGCCAGCAGCTTAGCCGGTCAGGGTGGGTTGGCCCAGCATTTT
cdr3_aa: CASSLAGQGGLAQHF

d_call: -
clone_size: -
j_call: TRBJ2-3
v_call: TRBV30
cdr3_nt: TGTGCCTGGAGTCTAGCCCACACAGATACGCAGTATTTT
cdr3_aa: CAWSLAHTDTQYF

d_call: -
clone_size: -
j_call: TRBJ2-7
v_call: TRBV23-1
cdr3_nt: TGCGCCAGCAGTCAATTGCATTACGAGCAGTACTTC
cdr3_aa: CASSQLHYEQYF

d_call: -
clone_size: -
j_call: TRBJ2-3
v_call: TRBV7-8
cdr3_nt: TGTGCCAGCAGCAAGACCCGCGCAGATACGCAGTATTTT
cdr3_aa: CASSKTRADTQYF

d_call: TRBD1
clone_size: -
j_call: TRBJ2-3
v_call: TRBV28
cdr3_nt: TGTGCCAGCAGTTCCGGGACAGCAAAATGGGATACGCAGTATTTT
cdr3_aa: CASSSGTAKWDTQYF

d_call: -
clone_size: -
j_call: TRBJ2-7
v_call: TRBV28
cdr3_nt: TGTGCCAGCACCACGCTACAGTCCACCTACGAGCAGTACTTC
cdr3_aa: CASTTLQSTYEQYF

d_call: -
clone_size: -
j_call: TRBJ1-2
v_call: TRBV5-1
cdr3_nt: TGCGCCAGCAGTTTAGGACAAAAACCCAACTATGGCTACACCTTC
cdr3_aa: CASSLGQKPNYGYTF

d_call: TRBD2
clone_size: -
j_call: TRBJ2-2
v_call: TRBV7-7
cdr3_nt: TGTGCCAGCAGCCAGGGACTAGCGAACGGGGAGCTGTTTTTT
cdr3_aa: CASSQGLANGELFF

d_call: -
clone_size: -
j_call: TRBJ2-5
v_call: TRBV4-3
cdr3_nt: TGCGCCAGCAGCCAAGCTCCGGGAGCGGGCCAAGAGACCCAGTACTTC
cdr3_aa: CASSQAPGAGQETQYF

d_call: -
clone_size: -
j_call: TRBJ1-1
v_call: TRBV5-8
cdr3_nt: TGTGCCAGCAGCAAAGGGCCCGAGGCTGAAGCTTTCTTT
cdr3_aa: CASSKGPEAEAFF

d_call: -
clone_size: once
j_call: TRBJ1-2
v_call: TRBV29-1
cdr3_nt: TGCAGCGTTGAGGAGACTAACTATGGCTACACCTTC
cdr3_aa: CSVEETNYGYTF

d_call: -
clone_size: once
j_call: TRBJ2-7
v_call: TRBV9
cdr3_nt: TGTGCCAGCAGCGAGGGCCCCAGGTCCTACGAGCAGTACTTC
cdr3_aa: CASSEGPRSYEQYF

d_call: -
clone_size: many
j_call: TRBJ2-3
v_call: TRBV7-7
cdr3_nt: TGTGCCAGCAGCTCTGCTACTAGCAAAGATACGCAGTATTTT
cdr3_aa: CASSSATSKDTQYF

d_call: -
clone_size: -
j_call: TRBJ2-7
v_call: TRBV27
cdr3_nt: TGTGCCAGCAGTTCCGGTTACTACGAGCAGTACTTC
cdr3_aa: CASSSGYYEQYF

d_call: -
clone_size: -
j_call: TRBJ2-2
v_call: TRBV2
cdr3_nt: TGTGCCAGCAAACGAGGGGGGACACCTAACACCGGGGAGCTGTTTTTT
cdr3_aa: CASKRGGTPNTGELFF

d_call: -
clone_size: many
j_call: TRBJ1-6
v_call: TRBV6-4
cdr3_nt: TGTGCCAGCAGTGACCGGGCGAATTCACCCCTCCACTTT
cdr3_aa: CASSDRANSPLHF

d_call: -
clone_size: -
j_call: TRBJ2-5
v_call: TRBV5-1
cdr3_nt: TGCGCCAGCAGCTTGGCGGGGACACCCGGAGAGACCCAGTACTTC
cdr3_aa: CASSLAGTPGETQYF